What follows is one TCR beta chain and its context. The antigen is not known. The treatment here: oral pan-JAK inhibitor, 5-10 mg twice daily. In alopecia areata patients, both lesional scalp punch biopsies and peripheral blood were collected. cDNA serving as the sequencing template came from extracted, reverse transcribed RNA. TCRdb's table, derived via immunoSEQ multiplex PCR, lists solely in-frame clones and lacks some. In the table there are about 120,000 clones, around 56% of which are singletons. This sample stems from a study of CD8+ T cells in alopecia areata. The study's findings and limits: A great number of expanded lesional clones endured in scalp and blood during tofacitinib. Patients shared TCRs less clearly than mice did, possibly for HLA-related reasons. Scalp clonality, along with expanded CD8+ clones among the top 100, was significantly decreased by tofacitinib.

The specimen was CD4+ T cells sorted from blood, collected at week 4, from a patient treated with tofacitinib. The receptor comes from a human donor with alopecia areata.

This chain's CDR3 is CSVGRTRYGYTF. The CDR3 DNA follows: TGCAGCGTTGGGCGGACGCGCTATGGCTACACCTTC. The V call is TRBV29-1, the J call TRBJ1-2; D unclear. Germline lookup yields CDR1 SQVTM and CDR2 ANQGSEA. The CDR3 runs to 12 residues. Deletions cut 4 bases from V and 4 bases from J, with 10 bases between.